This T cell receptor beta chain originates from a study of shared clonotypes between healthy human individuals. Notes on this clone: No antigen is known for it.

The V segment lost 1 base and the J segment 5 bases; nucleotides outside the gene matches: 10. CDR3 length: 16 amino acids. Germline lookup yields CDR1 SGHRS and CDR2 YFSETQ. At the deep level, the assay was run. The table came from immunoSEQ multiplex PCR; TCRdb's copy has only in-frame clones and leaves some out. Of 2,500,000 or so clones in the sample, roughly 90% were seen once. Whole-study results and caveats: Measured sharing among donors was expected to vary with sequencing depth. All-four-donor shared clonotypes had higher generation probabilities than non-shared clonotypes did.

The receptor was derived from a man aged 18 to 29 in good health. Some clones in this sample may be carry-over from other donors' samples. Sequencing was carried out using naive CD4+ T cells from PBMCs. Subset defined: CD45RA+ positively selected. The chain couples TRBV5-1 to TRBJ1-1; 8 bases line up with TRBD1. The CDR3 protein is CASSLPRTGRETEAFF. Here the CDR3 DNA reads TGCGCCAGCAGCTTGCCACGGACAGGGCGGGAAACTGAAGCTTTCTTT.